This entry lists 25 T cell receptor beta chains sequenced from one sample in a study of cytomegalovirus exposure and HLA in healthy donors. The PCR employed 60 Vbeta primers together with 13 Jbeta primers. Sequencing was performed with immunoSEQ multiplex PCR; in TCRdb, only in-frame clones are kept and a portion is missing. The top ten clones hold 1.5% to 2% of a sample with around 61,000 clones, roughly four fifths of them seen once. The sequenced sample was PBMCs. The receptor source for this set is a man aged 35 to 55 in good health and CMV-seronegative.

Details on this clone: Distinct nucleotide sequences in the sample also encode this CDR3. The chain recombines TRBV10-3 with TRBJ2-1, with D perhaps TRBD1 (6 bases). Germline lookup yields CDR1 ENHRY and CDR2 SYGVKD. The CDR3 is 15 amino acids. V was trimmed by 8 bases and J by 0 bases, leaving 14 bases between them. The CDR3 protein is CAIGETGGSYNEQFF. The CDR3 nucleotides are TGTGCCATCGGAGAGACAGGAGGCTCCTACAATGAGCAGTTCTTC.

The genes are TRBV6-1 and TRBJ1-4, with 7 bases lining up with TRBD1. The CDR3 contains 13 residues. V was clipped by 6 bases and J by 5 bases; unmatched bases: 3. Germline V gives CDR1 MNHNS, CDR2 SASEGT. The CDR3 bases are TGTGCCAGCAGGTTGACAGGGAATGAAAAACTGTTTTTT. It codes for CASRLTGNEKLFF.

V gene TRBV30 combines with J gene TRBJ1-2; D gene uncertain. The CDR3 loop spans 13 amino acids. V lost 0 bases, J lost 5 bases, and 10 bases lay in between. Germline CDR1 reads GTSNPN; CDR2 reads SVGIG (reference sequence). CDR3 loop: CAWSVAGHYGYTF. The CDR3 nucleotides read TGTGCCTGGAGTGTAGCTGGTCATTATGGCTACACCTTC.

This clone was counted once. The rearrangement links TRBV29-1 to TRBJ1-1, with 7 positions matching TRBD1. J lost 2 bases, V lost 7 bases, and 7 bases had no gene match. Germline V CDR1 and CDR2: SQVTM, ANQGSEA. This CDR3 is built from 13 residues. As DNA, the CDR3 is TGCAGCGGGTTACAGGGGCCAAACACTGAAGCTTTCTTT. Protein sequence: CSGLQGPNTEAFF.

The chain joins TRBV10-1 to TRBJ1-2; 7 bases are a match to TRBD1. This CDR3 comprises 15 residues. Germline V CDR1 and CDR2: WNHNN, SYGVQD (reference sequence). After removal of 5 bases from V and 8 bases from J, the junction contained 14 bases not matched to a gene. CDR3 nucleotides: TGCGCCAGCAGTCGAGACAGGGATAAAGCTCGAGGCTACACCTTC. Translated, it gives CASSRDRDKARGYTF.

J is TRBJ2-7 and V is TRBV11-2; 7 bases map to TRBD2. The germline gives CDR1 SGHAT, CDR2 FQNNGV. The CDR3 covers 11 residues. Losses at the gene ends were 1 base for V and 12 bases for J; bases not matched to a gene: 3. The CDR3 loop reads CASSLVGRGYF. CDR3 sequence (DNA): TGTGCCAGCAGCTTAGTAGGGAGGGGGTACTTC.

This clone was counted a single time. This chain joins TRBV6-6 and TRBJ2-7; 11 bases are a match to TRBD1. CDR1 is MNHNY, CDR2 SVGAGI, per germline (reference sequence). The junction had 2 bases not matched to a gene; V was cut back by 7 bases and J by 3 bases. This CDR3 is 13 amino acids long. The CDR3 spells CASTGTGGYEQYF. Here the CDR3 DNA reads TGTGCCAGCACCGGGACAGGGGGCTACGAGCAGTACTTC.

CDR3 DNA sequence: TGTGCCTGGAGGGGACAGGTTTGGACTGAAGCTTTCTTT. The encoded protein is CAWRGQVWTEAFF. V gene TRBV30 combines with J gene TRBJ1-1; 8 nucleotides line up with TRBD1. CDR3 size: 13 residues. Germline values: CDR1 GTSNPN, CDR2 SVGIG (reference sequence). V shed 3 bases and J 5 bases; nucleotides not matched to a gene: 5.

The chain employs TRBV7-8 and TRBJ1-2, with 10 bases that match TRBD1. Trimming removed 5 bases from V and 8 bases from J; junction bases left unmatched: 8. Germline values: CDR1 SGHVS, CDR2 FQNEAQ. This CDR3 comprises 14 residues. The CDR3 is CASSEGQGIGGYTF. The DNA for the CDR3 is TGTGCCAGCAGCGAGGGACAGGGGATCGGGGGCTACACCTTC.

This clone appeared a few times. The CDR3 DNA sequence: TGCGCCAGCAGCCAAGATTTGGGGGGGCGCCTTGGGGCCAACGTCCTGACTTTC. Protein sequence: CASSQDLGGRLGANVLTF. V usage is TRBV4-3 and J usage is TRBJ2-6; maybe TRBD2 (7 bases). Looked up from germline, CDR1 is LGHNA and CDR2 is YSLEER. This CDR3 comprises 18 residues. Trimming stripped 0 bases from V and 3 bases from J, with 15 bases between.

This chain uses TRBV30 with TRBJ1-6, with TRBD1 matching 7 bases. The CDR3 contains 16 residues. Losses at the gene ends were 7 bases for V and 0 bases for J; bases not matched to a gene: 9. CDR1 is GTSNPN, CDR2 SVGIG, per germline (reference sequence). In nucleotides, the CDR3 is TGTGCCTACGCTCCGGACAGGAGCTCCTATAATTCACCCCTCCACTTT. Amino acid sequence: CAYAPDRSSYNSPLHF. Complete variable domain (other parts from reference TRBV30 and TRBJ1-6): SQTIHQWPATLVQPVGSPLSLECTVEGTSNPNLYWYRQAAGRGLQLLFYSVGIGQISSEVPQNLSASRPQDRQFILSSKKLLLSDSGFYLCAYAPDRSSYNSPLHFGNGTRLTVT.

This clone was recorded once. The CDR3 nucleotides are TGTGCCAGCAGTTTTCACAGGGTAGGGGCCGGGGAGCTGTTTTTT. Its protein is CASSFHRVGAGELFF. The V gene is TRBV27, the J gene TRBJ2-2, with D maybe TRBD1 (6 bases). V was shortened by 3 bases and J by 6 bases, with 14 bases between the two germline ends. Germline lookup yields CDR1 MNHEY and CDR2 SMNVEV (reference sequence). The CDR3 covers 15 residues.

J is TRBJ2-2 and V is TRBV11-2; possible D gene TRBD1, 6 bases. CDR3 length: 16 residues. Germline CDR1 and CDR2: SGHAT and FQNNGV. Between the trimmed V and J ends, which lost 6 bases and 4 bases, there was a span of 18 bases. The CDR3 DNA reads TGTGCCAGCAGACCACCAGGGGTATCTGGCACCGGGGAGCTGTTTTTT. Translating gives CASRPPGVSGTGELFF. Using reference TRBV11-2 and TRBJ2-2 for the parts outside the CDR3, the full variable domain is EAGVAQSPRYKIIEKRQSVAFWCNPISGHATLYWYQQILGQGPKLLIQFQNNGVVDDSQLPKDRFSAERLKGVDSTLKIQPAKLEDSAVYLCASRPPGVSGTGELFFGEGSRLTVL.

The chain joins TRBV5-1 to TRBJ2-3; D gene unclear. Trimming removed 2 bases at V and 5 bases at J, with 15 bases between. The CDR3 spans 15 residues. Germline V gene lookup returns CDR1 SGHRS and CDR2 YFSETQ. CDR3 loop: CASSFTTPRLDTQYF. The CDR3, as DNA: TGCGCCAGCAGCTTTACAACCCCTAGACTAGATACGCAGTATTTT.

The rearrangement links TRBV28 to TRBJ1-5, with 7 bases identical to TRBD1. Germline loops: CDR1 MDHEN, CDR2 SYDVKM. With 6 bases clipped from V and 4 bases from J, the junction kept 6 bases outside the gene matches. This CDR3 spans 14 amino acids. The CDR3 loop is CASSLGDRNQPQHF. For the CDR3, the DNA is TGTGCCAGCAGCCTGGGGGACAGAAATCAGCCCCAGCATTTT.

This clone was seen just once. DNA of the CDR3: TGTGCCTGGAGTCCACTAGCGGGGGACTACAATGAGCAGTTCTTC. Its translation: CAWSPLAGDYNEQFF. The chain carries TRBV30 and TRBJ2-1; 11 positions match TRBD2. CDR3 length: 15 amino acids. V shed 2 bases and J 3 bases; nucleotides not matched to a gene: 3. CDR1 is GTSNPN and CDR2 is SVGIG in the germline V gene (reference sequence).

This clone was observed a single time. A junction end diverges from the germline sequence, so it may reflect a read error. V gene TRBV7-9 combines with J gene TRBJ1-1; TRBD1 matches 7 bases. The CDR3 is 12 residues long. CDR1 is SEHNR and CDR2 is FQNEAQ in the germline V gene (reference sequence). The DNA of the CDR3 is TGTTCCAGCAGCTTGGGGACAGCTGAAGCTTTCTTT. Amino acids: CSSSLGTAEAFF.

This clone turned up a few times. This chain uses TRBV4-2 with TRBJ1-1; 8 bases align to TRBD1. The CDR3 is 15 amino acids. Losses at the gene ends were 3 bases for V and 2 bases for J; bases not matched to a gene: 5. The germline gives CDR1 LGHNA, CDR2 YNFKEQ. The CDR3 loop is CASSHPDRGNTEAFF. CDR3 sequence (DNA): TGTGCCAGCAGCCACCCCGACAGGGGCAACACTGAAGCTTTCTTT.

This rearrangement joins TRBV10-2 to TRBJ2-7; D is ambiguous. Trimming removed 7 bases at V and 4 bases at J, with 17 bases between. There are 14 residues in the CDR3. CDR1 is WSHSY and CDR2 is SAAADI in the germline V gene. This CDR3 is CASNPQNGPYEQYF. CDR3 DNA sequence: TGCGCCAGCAACCCGCAGAATGGGCCTTACGAGCAGTACTTC.

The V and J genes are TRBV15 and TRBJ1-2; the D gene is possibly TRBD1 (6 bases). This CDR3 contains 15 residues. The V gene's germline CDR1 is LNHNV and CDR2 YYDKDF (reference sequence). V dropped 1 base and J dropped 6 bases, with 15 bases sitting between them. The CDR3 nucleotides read TGTGCCACCAGCAGAGGGGGGCAGGGAAGTGATGGCTACACCTTC. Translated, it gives CATSRGGQGSDGYTF.

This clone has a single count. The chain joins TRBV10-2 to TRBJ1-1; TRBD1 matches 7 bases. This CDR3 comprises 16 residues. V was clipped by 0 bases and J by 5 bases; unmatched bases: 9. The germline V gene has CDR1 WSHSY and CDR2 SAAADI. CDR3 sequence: CASSESRTGEGTEAFF. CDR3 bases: TGCGCCAGCAGTGAGTCGAGGACAGGCGAAGGGACTGAAGCTTTCTTT.

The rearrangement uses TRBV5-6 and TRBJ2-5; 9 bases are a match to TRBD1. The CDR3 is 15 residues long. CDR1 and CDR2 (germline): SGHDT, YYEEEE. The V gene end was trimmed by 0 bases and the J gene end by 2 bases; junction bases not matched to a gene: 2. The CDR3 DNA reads TGTGCCAGCAGCTTGGTCGGGACAGGGCAAGAGACCCAGTACTTC. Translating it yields CASSLVGTGQETQYF.

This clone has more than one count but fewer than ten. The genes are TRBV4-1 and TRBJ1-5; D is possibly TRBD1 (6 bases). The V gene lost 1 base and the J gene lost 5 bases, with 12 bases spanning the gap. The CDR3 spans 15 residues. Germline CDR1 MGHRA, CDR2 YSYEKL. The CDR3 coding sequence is TGCGCCAGCAGCCAAGCCGACAGGAGGCATCAGCCCCAGCATTTT. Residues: CASSQADRRHQPQHF.

The DNA for the CDR3 is TGTGCCAGCAGCTTAAATCGAGGGGATACGCAGTATTTT. Translation: CASSLNRGDTQYF. This chain joins TRBV7-3 and TRBJ2-3; TRBD2 is a possible D gene (5 bases). The CDR3 extends over 13 amino acids. V lost 1 base and J 6 bases, leaving 8 bases between the germline ends. Germline V gives CDR1 SGHTA, CDR2 FQGTGA.

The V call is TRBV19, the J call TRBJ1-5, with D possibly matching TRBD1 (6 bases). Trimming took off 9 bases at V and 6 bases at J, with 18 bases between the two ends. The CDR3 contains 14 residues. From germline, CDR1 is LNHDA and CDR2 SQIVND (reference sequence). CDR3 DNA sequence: TGTGCCAGCTCTAAGGTGGGGGCGCGTCAGCCCCAGCATTTT. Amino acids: CASSKVGARQPQHF.